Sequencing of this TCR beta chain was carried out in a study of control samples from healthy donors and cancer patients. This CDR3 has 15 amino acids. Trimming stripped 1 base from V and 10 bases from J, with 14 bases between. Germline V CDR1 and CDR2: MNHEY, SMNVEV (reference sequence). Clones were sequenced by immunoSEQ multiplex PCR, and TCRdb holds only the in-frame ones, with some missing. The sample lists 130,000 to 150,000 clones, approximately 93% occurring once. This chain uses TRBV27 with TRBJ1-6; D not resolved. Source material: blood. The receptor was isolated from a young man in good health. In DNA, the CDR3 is TGTGCCAGCAGTTTATACCCACGGGAAGGCTCACCCCTCCACTTT. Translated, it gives CASSLYPREGSPLHF.